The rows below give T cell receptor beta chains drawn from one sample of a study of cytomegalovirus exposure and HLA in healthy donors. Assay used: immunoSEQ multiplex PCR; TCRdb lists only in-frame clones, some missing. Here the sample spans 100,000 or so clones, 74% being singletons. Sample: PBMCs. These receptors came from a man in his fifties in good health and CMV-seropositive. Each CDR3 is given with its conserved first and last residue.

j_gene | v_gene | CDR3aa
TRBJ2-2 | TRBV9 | CASSVRGNTGELFF
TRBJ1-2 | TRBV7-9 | CASSPSTNRVVGGYTF
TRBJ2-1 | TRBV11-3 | CASSLGIAGYVEQFF
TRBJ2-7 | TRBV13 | CASSRRGYLYEQYF
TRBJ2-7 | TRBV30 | CAWSPTWQGVSYEQYF
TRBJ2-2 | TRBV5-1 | CASSWPRAGQTDRELFF
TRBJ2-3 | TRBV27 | CASSMRGGSTDTQYF
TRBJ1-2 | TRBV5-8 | CASSLTGNRGYGYTF
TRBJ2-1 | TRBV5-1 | CASSLRHNPPYNEQFF
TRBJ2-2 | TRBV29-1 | CSVEDGKGQGVYTGELFF
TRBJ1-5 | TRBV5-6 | CASRLGPGGSNQPQHF
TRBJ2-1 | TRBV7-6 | CASSLVPSGSSYNEQFF
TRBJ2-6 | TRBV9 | CASSAYFSGANVLTF
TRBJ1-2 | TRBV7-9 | CASSRRVYGYTF
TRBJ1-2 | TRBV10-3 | CASGGAYDYGYTF
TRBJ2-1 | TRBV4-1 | CASSQAMSSGRYNEQFF